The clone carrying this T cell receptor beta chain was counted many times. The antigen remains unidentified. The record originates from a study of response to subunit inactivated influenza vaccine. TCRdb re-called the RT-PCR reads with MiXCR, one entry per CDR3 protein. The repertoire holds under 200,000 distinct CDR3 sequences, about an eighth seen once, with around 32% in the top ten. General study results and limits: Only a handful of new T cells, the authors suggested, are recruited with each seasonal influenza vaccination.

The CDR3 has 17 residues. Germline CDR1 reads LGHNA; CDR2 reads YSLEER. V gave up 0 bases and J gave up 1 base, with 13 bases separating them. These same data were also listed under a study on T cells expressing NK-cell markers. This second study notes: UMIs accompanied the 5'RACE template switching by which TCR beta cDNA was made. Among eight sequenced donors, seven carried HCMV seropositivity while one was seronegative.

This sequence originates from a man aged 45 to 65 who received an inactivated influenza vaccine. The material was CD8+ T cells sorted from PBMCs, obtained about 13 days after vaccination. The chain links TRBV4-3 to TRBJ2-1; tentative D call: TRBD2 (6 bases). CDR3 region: CASSQDSLGGSYNEQFF. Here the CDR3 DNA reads TGCGCCAGCAGCCAAGATTCACTCGGGGGATCCTACAATGAGCAGTTCTTC.